Shown below are 20 T cell receptor beta chains from a single sample sequenced in a study of T cells in Graves' hyperthyroidism and ophthalmopathy. TCR beta CDR3 region amplification was performed from RNA transcripts. An initial round of RT-PCR targeting the TCR CDR3 relied on the HTBI primer set. Each CDR3 protein is one row after TCRdb ran MiXCR on the multiplex PCR reads. The table shows around 520,000 distinct CDR3 sequences, with approximately 15% occurring only once. Sequenced sample: blood. Every receptor here comes from a woman aged 40 to 50 with Graves' hyperthyroidism.

This clonotype has more than one count but fewer than ten. A much larger clone differs by one base, so this may be a read error. The rearrangement joins TRBV30 to TRBJ1-1; 7 bases are shared with TRBD1. Germline CDR1 is GTSNPN and CDR2 is SVGIG (reference sequence). This CDR3 contains 15 residues. CDR3 region: CAWGVEGTVNTEAFF. CDR3 coding DNA: TGTGCCTGGGGTGTGGAGGGGACAGTGAACACTGAAGCTTTCTTT.

This chain uses TRBV7-9 with TRBJ2-1; no firm D call. Trimming removed 1 base at V and 5 bases at J, with 12 bases between. Germline V gives CDR1 SEHNR, CDR2 FQNEAQ (reference sequence). The CDR3 length is 15 residues. CDR3 sequence: CASSLELGTHNEQFF. The CDR3 coding sequence is TGTGCCAGCAGCTTAGAGTTGGGAACCCACAATGAGCAGTTCTTC.

This clonotype has at least ten counts. The V call is TRBV11-1, the J call TRBJ2-3; D gene ambiguous. The CDR3 runs to 16 residues. Trimming removed 5 bases from V and 2 bases from J, with 17 bases in between. CDR1 SGHAT and CDR2 FQDESV come from the germline V gene (reference sequence). The CDR3 DNA reads TGTGCCAGCAGCCCCTGGGCGAGCGCTTCCACAGATACGCAGTATTTT. Protein sequence: CASSPWASASTDTQYF. The full variable domain, with the rest looked up from reference TRBV11-1 and TRBJ2-3, is EAEVAQSPRYKITEKSQAVAFWCDPISGHATLYWYRQILGQGPELLVQFQDESVVDDSQLPKDRFSAERLKGVDSTLKIQPAELGDSAMYLCASSPWASASTDTQYFGPGTRLTVL.

The chain combines TRBV20-1 with TRBJ2-5; 16 nucleotides line up with TRBD2. CDR3 length: 16 amino acids. J gave up 2 bases and V 3 bases, and 3 bases lay outside the gene matches. CDR1 is DFQATT, CDR2 SNEGSKA, per germline (reference sequence). The CDR3 loop is CSARGTSGREQETQYF. CDR3 sequence (DNA): TGCAGTGCTAGGGGGACTAGCGGGAGGGAGCAAGAGACCCAGTACTTC.

This clonotype came up a few times. The chain links TRBV7-8 to TRBJ1-5, with D possibly being TRBD1 (5 bases). The CDR3 contains 14 residues. The V gene's germline CDR1 is SGHVS and CDR2 FQNEAQ. Trimming took 5 bases from V and 7 from J, leaving 15 bases between them. CDR3 residues: CASSPGGVGQPQHF. The CDR3 DNA reads as TGTGCCAGCAGCCCAGGAGGGGTGGGGCAGCCCCAGCATTTT.

The J gene is TRBJ2-5, the V gene TRBV20-1; 8 nucleotides match TRBD2. The CDR3 has 14 amino acids. The ends lost 3 bases at V and 4 bases at J; junction bases unmatched: 7. Germline lookup yields CDR1 DFQATT and CDR2 SNEGSKA (reference sequence). As DNA, the CDR3 is TGCAGTGCTAGGAGAATCGGGGGGGTAGAGACCCAGTACTTC. Protein product: CSARRIGGVETQYF.

This clonotype was detected ten times or more. The chain couples TRBV5-1 to TRBJ2-7; 11 bases match TRBD2. The V segment lost 5 bases and the J segment 6 bases; nucleotides outside the gene matches: 10. This CDR3 spans 15 amino acids. In germline, CDR1 is SGHRS, CDR2 YFSETQ. The CDR3 DNA sequence: TGCGCCAGCAGGCTAGCGGGAGGAGGGTTCGGCGAGCAGTACTTC. This gives the protein CASRLAGGGFGEQYF.

This clonotype has at least ten counts. This sequence joins TRBV5-1 and TRBJ2-7; TRBD1 agrees at 7 bases. This CDR3 region has 14 residues. Germline lookup yields CDR1 SGHRS and CDR2 YFSETQ. Germline trimming cut 4 bases from V and 2 bases from J; bases unmatched to any gene: 6. The CDR3 spells CASSPTGTTYEQYF. In nucleotides, the CDR3 is TGCGCCAGCAGCCCGACAGGGACAACCTACGAGCAGTACTTC. The full variable domain, completed using reference TRBV5-1 and TRBJ2-7, is KAGVTQTPRYLIKTRGQQVTLSCSPISGHRSVSWYQQTPGQGLQFLFEYFSETQRNKGNFPGRFSGRQFSNSRSEMNVSTLELGDSALYLCASSPTGTTYEQYFGPGTRLTVT.

Concerning this clonotype itself: One junction end disagrees with the germline gene, perhaps due to a read error. The CDR3 loop reads CAGSSLADTQYF. In nucleotides, the CDR3 is TGTGCCGGCAGCTCCCTCGCGGATACGCAGTATTTT. The rearrangement links TRBV7-2 to TRBJ2-3; D is ambiguous. CDR3 size: 12 residues. Per germline, CDR1 SGHTA and CDR2 FQGNSA.

This clonotype was recorded many times. The CDR3 reads CASSWTGSNTEAFF. The CDR3 bases are TGCGCCAGCAGTTGGACGGGCAGCAACACTGAAGCTTTCTTT. This chain joins TRBV5-1 and TRBJ1-1; D uncertain. Germline CDR1 and CDR2: SGHRS and YFSETQ. This CDR3 has 14 residues. With 5 bases removed from V and 2 bases from J, the gap between germline ends came to 13 bases.

This clonotype was observed many times. This chain uses TRBV20-1 with TRBJ2-5; 9 nucleotides match TRBD2. V dropped 2 bases and J dropped 5; count of bases not matched to a gene: 12. Looked up from germline, CDR1 is DFQATT and CDR2 is SNEGSKA (reference sequence). This CDR3 comprises 16 residues. CDR3 coding DNA: TGCAGTGCTAGACCCCTGGCTAGCGGGAATGGGGAGACCCAGTACTTC. The encoded protein is CSARPLASGNGETQYF.

This clonotype was seen many times. The chain joins TRBV20-1 to TRBJ2-7; no reliable D call. From germline, CDR1 is DFQATT and CDR2 SNEGSKA (reference sequence). The length of the CDR3 is 14 residues. Between the trimmed V and J ends, which lost 2 bases and 4 bases, there was a span of 15 bases. CDR3 amino acids: CSARTPTGNYEQYF. Here the CDR3 DNA reads TGCAGTGCTAGAACCCCTACTGGAAATTACGAGCAGTACTTC.

This clonotype has at least ten counts. The J gene is TRBJ1-6, the V gene TRBV30; no reliable D call. Germline V CDR1 and CDR2: GTSNPN, SVGIG (reference sequence). V was cut by 0 bases and J by 8 bases, with 11 bases left in between. The CDR3 covers 14 residues. CDR3: CAWSVRGFDSPLHF. The CDR3 DNA reads as TGTGCCTGGAGTGTACGTGGGTTTGATTCACCCCTCCACTTT. Complete variable domain (other parts from reference TRBV30 and TRBJ1-6): SQTIHQWPATLVQPVGSPLSLECTVEGTSNPNLYWYRQAAGRGLQLLFYSVGIGQISSEVPQNLSASRPQDRQFILSSKKLLLSDSGFYLCAWSVRGFDSPLHFGNGTRLTVT.

This clonotype was found many times. This chain connects TRBV7-2 to TRBJ2-4, with TRBD1 identical over 7 bases. Germline V lookup: CDR1 SGHTA, CDR2 FQGNSA. The junction had 6 bases not matched to a gene; V was cut back by 1 base and J by 6 bases. The CDR3 is made up of 15 amino acids. The CDR3 region has the DNA TGTGCCAGCAGCTTAGGAAGAGGGGGCGGAAACATTCAGTACTTC. It translates to CASSLGRGGGNIQYF.

The table lists this clonotype with many counts. This sequence joins TRBV15 and TRBJ2-7; D is uncertain. Germline values: CDR1 LNHNV, CDR2 YYDKDF (reference sequence). V shed 0 bases and J shed 4 bases, with 13 bases lying between them. This CDR3 has 15 amino acids. The CDR3, as DNA: TGTGCCACCAGCAGAGATGTAGGCGGACCATACGAGCAGTACTTC. It encodes CATSRDVGGPYEQYF. Variable domain in full (rest from reference TRBV15 and TRBJ2-7): DAMVIQNPRYQVTQFGKPVTLSCSQTLNHNVMYWYQQKSSQAPKLLFHYYDKDFNNEADTPDNFQSRRPNTSFCFLDIRSPGLGDTAMYLCATSRDVGGPYEQYFGPGTRLTVT.

This clonotype was detected many times. V gene TRBV6-1 combines with J gene TRBJ1-3; TRBD1 matches 12 bases. The CDR3 is made up of 17 amino acids. J was trimmed by 4 bases and V by 5 bases; bases with no gene match: 9. Looked up from germline, CDR1 is MNHNS and CDR2 is SASEGT. The CDR3 region is CASSHDRDRGPGNTIYF. For the CDR3, the DNA is TGTGCCAGCAGTCACGACCGGGACAGGGGGCCGGGAAACACCATATATTTT.

This clonotype was observed a few times. The gene calls are TRBV27 and TRBJ1-5; D gene ambiguous. Germline V gene data show CDR1 as MNHEY and CDR2 as SMNVEV (reference sequence). This CDR3 contains 14 residues. V was clipped by 5 bases and J by 3 bases, with 11 bases between them. The CDR3 DNA reads as TGTGCCAGCAGTCCTCCGGGCGACAATCAGCCCCAGCATTTT. It translates to CASSPPGDNQPQHF.

This clonotype was counted at least ten times. V is TRBV12-3 or TRBV12-4 and J is TRBJ2-1; D is uncertain. Trimming removed 6 bases from V and 9 bases from J, with 12 bases in between. The CDR3 runs to 12 residues. Here the CDR3 DNA reads TGTGCCAGCAGCTTGGTCCGGCGTGAGCAGTTCTTC. It encodes CASSLVRREQFF.

Many counts were recorded for this clonotype. This chain joins TRBV2 and TRBJ2-1; 8 bases match TRBD1. CDR3 length: 15 residues. Germline CDR1 reads SNHLY; CDR2 reads FYNNEI. Unmatched junction bases numbered 5, after V lost 4 bases and J lost 3 bases. The CDR3 sequence: CASSVSGQVYNEQFF. The CDR3 nucleotides read TGTGCCAGCAGTGTTTCGGGACAGGTCTACAATGAGCAGTTCTTC.

This clonotype has a count of ten or more. The CDR3 region is CASSLIGLAGGPMASDTQYF. The CDR3 coding sequence is TGTGCCAGCAGCCTAATTGGACTAGCGGGAGGGCCGATGGCGTCAGATACGCAGTATTTT. This sequence joins TRBV13 and TRBJ2-3; TRBD2 aligns across 15 bases. The V segment lost 5 bases and the J segment 4 bases; nucleotides outside the gene matches: 16. Germline V lookup: CDR1 PRHDT, CDR2 FYEKMQ (reference sequence). The CDR3 is made up of 20 amino acids.